The 11 T cell receptor beta chains below were found in one sample sequenced in a study of siplizumab effects on memory and regulatory T cells. The protocol was immunoSEQ multiplex PCR, while the TCRdb copy is restricted to in-frame clones and leaves out a portion. The sample lists nearly 85,000 clones; 87% were seen once. The sequenced sample was Tregs sorted from blood. The source is a human donor in good health.

The chain uses TRBV4-3 and TRBJ2-1; the D is unclear. The CDR3 runs 15 residues. CDR1 LGHNA and CDR2 YSLEER come from the germline V gene. V was clipped by 1 base and J by 2 bases, with 9 bases between them. The CDR3 coding sequence is TGCGCCAGCAGCCAAGCCCTAGTTACCTACAATGAGCAGTTCTTC. It translates to CASSQALVTYNEQFF.

This clone has more than one count but fewer than ten. The gene calls are TRBV5-1 and TRBJ1-1, with 9 positions matching TRBD1. CDR1 SGHRS and CDR2 YFSETQ come from the germline V gene. The CDR3 length is 13 residues. V lost 7 bases and J lost 11; bases outside the gene matches: 12. Here the CDR3 reads CASRLGTGRRAFF. The CDR3 nucleotides are TGCGCCAGCCGTCTTGGGACAGGGCGTAGGGCTTTCTTT.

The CDR3 spells CASSLGVEGNTIYF. The CDR3, as DNA: TGTGCCAGCAGCTTAGGAGTGGAGGGAAACACCATATATTTT. This rearrangement joins TRBV7-9 to TRBJ1-3; D gene ambiguous. Germline-derived CDR1 and CDR2 are SEHNR and FQNEAQ (reference sequence). The CDR3 sequence is 14 residues long. The V and J ends lost 1 base and 4 bases respectively, with 8 bases between them.

The rearrangement joins TRBV4-3 to TRBJ1-2; 7 nucleotides align to TRBD1. V lost 1 base and J lost 5; bases outside the gene matches: 10. CDR3 length equals 16 residues. CDR1 LGHNA and CDR2 YSLEER come from the germline V gene. CDR3 region: CASSQVFPGQQYGYTF. The CDR3 region has the DNA TGCGCCAGCAGCCAAGTCTTCCCGGGACAGCAGTATGGCTACACCTTC.

The chain joins TRBV28 to TRBJ2-3; 12 bases map to TRBD2. The CDR3 consists of 16 residues. Germline V gives CDR1 MDHEN, CDR2 SYDVKM. V shed 5 bases, J shed 6 bases, and the junction held 9 bases outside the gene matches. The CDR3 coding sequence is TGTGCCAGCAGTGACGCTAGCGGGGGGGCTTTTGATACGCAGTATTTT. It encodes CASSDASGGAFDTQYF.

The gene calls are TRBV9 and TRBJ2-5; TRBD2 matches 11 bases. V dropped 4 bases and J dropped 5; count of bases not matched to a gene: 13. The germline V gene encodes CDR1 SGDLS and CDR2 YYNGEE. This CDR3 has 17 amino acids. In DNA, the CDR3 is TGTGCCAGCAGCCACCCCTTCCTAGCGGGGGGCCGGGAGACCCAGTACTTC. Its translation: CASSHPFLAGGRETQYF.

V gene TRBV4-1 combines with J gene TRBJ2-3, with 11 bases matching TRBD2. V gave up 0 bases and J gave up 0 bases; unmatched junction bases: 8. The CDR3 is made up of 19 amino acids. Germline V lookup: CDR1 MGHRA, CDR2 YSYEKL. Written as DNA, the CDR3 is TGCGCCAGCAGCCAAGATCCTAGCGGGGGGTCTCTTAGCACAGATACGCAGTATTTT. Translation: CASSQDPSGGSLSTDTQYF.

This chain uses TRBV2 with TRBJ1-1; tentative D call: TRBD1 (5 bases). The V end lost 6 bases, the J end lost 8 bases, and 19 bases lay between the germline ends. The CDR3 consists of 14 residues. Germline V CDR1 and CDR2: SNHLY, FYNNEI. CDR3 sequence reads: CASRGLPNGKEAFF. DNA for the CDR3: TGTGCCAGCAGGGGACTCCCGAACGGGAAGGAAGCTTTCTTT.

This chain links TRBV25-1 with TRBJ2-7; D not resolved. The germline V gene has CDR1 MGHDK and CDR2 SYGVNS. The CDR3 length is 12 residues. Deletions cut 8 bases from V and 8 bases from J, with 16 bases between. The CDR3 bases are TGTGCCAGCCAAGGTACGGTTGGGCAGCAGTACTTC. This sequence encodes CASQGTVGQQYF.

J is TRBJ1-2 and V is TRBV15, with D perhaps matching TRBD1 (5 bases). This CDR3 contains 16 residues. The V and J ends lost 1 base and 4 bases respectively, with 16 bases between them. CDR1 and CDR2 from the germline V gene are LNHNV and YYDKDF (reference sequence). In DNA, the CDR3 is TGTGCCACCAGCAGAGCTCTCTTGACAGCGGCCTATGGCTACACCTTC. Protein: CATSRALLTAAYGYTF. The entire variable domain, with the rest obtained from reference TRBV15 and TRBJ1-2, is as follows: DAMVIQNPRYQVTQFGKPVTLSCSQTLNHNVMYWYQQKSSQAPKLLFHYYDKDFNNEADTPDNFQSRRPNTSFCFLDIRSPGLGDTAMYLCATSRALLTAAYGYTFGSGTRLTVV.

This chain links TRBV18 with TRBJ2-3; D is uncertain. Trimming shortened V by 1 base and J by 6 bases, and 14 bases separated the two germline ends. The CDR3 runs 15 residues. Germline V gene sequence: CDR1 KGHSH, CDR2 LQKENI. The CDR3 loop reads CASSPQTTRRDTQYF. The DNA of the CDR3 is TGTGCCAGCTCACCACAAACGACACGGCGGGATACGCAGTATTTT.